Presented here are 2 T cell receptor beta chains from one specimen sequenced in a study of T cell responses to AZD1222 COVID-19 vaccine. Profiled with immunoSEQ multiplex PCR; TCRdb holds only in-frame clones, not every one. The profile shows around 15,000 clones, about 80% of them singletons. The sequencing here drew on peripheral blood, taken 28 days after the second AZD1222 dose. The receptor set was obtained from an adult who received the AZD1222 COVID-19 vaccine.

The DNA for the CDR3 is TGTGCCTGGAGTGTACCCAGCTCCTATAATTCACCCCTCCACTTT. Translating gives CAWSVPSSYNSPLHF. V gene TRBV30 combines with J gene TRBJ1-6; D is unresolved. In germline, CDR1 is GTSNPN, CDR2 SVGIG (reference sequence). Trimming left V 0 bases short and J 0 bases short, with 6 bases between. The CDR3 totals 15 residues.

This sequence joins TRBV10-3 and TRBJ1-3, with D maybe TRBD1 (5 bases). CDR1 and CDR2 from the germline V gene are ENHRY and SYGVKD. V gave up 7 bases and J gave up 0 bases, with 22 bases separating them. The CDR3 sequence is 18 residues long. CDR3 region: CAITPRPREGSSGNTIYF. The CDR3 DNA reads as TGTGCCATCACTCCTCGGCCCAGGGAGGGGTCCTCTGGAAACACCATATATTTT.